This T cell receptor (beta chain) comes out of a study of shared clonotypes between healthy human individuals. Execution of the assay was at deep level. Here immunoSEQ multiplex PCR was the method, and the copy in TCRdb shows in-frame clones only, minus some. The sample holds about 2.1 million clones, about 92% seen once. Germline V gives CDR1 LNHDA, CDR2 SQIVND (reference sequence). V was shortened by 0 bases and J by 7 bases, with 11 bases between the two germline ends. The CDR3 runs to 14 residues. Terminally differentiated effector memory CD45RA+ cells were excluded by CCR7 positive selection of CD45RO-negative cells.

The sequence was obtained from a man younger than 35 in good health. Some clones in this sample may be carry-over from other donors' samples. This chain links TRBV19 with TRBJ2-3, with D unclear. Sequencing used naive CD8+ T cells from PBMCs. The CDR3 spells CASSIDLSFYTQYF. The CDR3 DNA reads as TGTGCCAGTAGTATAGATCTATCCTTTTATACGCAGTATTTT. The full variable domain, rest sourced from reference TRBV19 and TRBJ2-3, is DGGITQSPKYLFRKEGQNVTLSCEQNLNHDAMYWYRQDPGQGLRLIYYSQIVNDFQKGDIAEGYSVSREKKESFPLTVTSAQKNPTAFYLCASSIDLSFYTQYFGPGTRLTVL.